The source of this T cell receptor beta chain is a study of CD8+ T cells in alopecia areata. About the study: Treated patients were given oral tofacitinib, which was dosed at 5 to 10 mg twice daily.

Germline-derived CDR1 and CDR2 are LGHNA and YNFKEQ. V lost 0 bases and J 4 bases, leaving 14 bases between the germline ends. The CDR3 runs 16 residues. Study-wide findings and caveats: Scalp lesions, especially in alopecia totalis/universalis, had higher clonality than normal scalp. Mouse data revealed clearer TCR sharing than patient data did, a gap possibly tied to HLA. Scalp sequencing also captures normal skin's resident alphabeta T cells.

Alopecia areata patients had lesional scalp punch biopsies and peripheral blood taken from them. It was cDNA, reverse transcribed from extracted RNA, that served as the sequencing template. Using immunoSEQ multiplex PCR, the repertoire was profiled, and TCRdb retains in-frame clones only, with some absent. The sample has approximately 8,200 clones; less than 70% are singletons. Turning to this clone: Its antigen remains unidentified.

The receptor's source is a human donor with alopecia areata. The chain employs TRBV4-2 and TRBJ2-3; perhaps TRBD2 as D (6 bases). The sequences come from skin, collected at week 0. CDR3 DNA: TGTGCCAGCAGCCAAGACCCCGGGAGAGCGGCAGATACGCAGTATTTT. As protein: CASSQDPGRAADTQYF.